These 27 T cell receptor beta chains originate from one sample sequenced in a study of prognosis after radiotherapy for stage I lung cancer. Using two-round multiplex PCR, the authors amplified TCR beta CDR3 from genomic DNA. Round one of PCR was performed, and it used primers specific to each TRBV and TRBJ gene. TCRdb called the multiplex PCR reads again in MiXCR, with one record for every CDR3 protein. This sample has 15,000 or so distinct CDR3 sequences; roughly two fifths occur once, and the top ten carry approximately 40%. The sequenced sample was PBMCs, obtained before or after stereotactic body radiation therapy (not recorded which). These receptors all come from a donor aged 50 or older with non-small cell lung cancer.

There are a few counts of this clonotype. One base away lies a much larger clone, so this may be a sequencing read error. The gene calls are TRBV10-3 and TRBJ2-1, with D uncertain. The CDR3 is made up of 17 amino acids. The germline V and J ends were trimmed by 3 bases and 0 bases, with 15 bases remaining between them. The germline gives CDR1 ENHRY, CDR2 SYGVKD. The CDR3 loop is CAISDLEGSSSYNEQFF. Written as DNA, the CDR3 is TGTGCCATCAGTGATCTGGAAGGGTCCAGCTCCTACAATGAGCAGTTCTTC.

V is TRBV7-2 and J is TRBJ2-3; D possibly corresponds to TRBD2 (7 bases). V was clipped by 5 bases and J by 2 bases, with 23 bases between them. This CDR3 comprises 18 residues. Germline V CDR1 and CDR2: SGHTA, FQGNSA. This chain's CDR3 is CASSKMRGAGVVTDTQYF. In nucleotides, the CDR3 is TGTGCCAGCAGCAAAATGAGGGGGGCGGGAGTAGTCACAGATACGCAGTATTTT. The complete variable domain, with remaining parts taken from reference TRBV7-2 and TRBJ2-3, reads GAGVSQSPSNKVTEKGKDVELRCDPISGHTALYWYRQSLGQGLEFLIYFQGNSAPDKSGLPSDRFSAERTGGSVSTLTIQRTQQEDSAVYLCASSKMRGAGVVTDTQYFGPGTRLTVL.

In its sample, this clonotype was seen many times. J is TRBJ1-1 and V is TRBV25-1; no reliable D call. The germline V gene encodes CDR1 MGHDK and CDR2 SYGVNS. This CDR3 is 12 amino acids long. The V end lost 5 bases, the J end lost 1 base, and 5 bases lay between the germline ends. Written as DNA, the CDR3 is TGTGCCAGCAGTTTCCAGAACACTGAAGCTTTCTTT. Translated: CASSFQNTEAFF. Based on the CDR3 plus reference TRBV25-1 and TRBJ1-1, the full variable domain is EADIYQTPRYLVIGTGKKITLECSQTMGHDKMYWYQQDPGMELHLIHYSYGVNSTEKGDLSSESTVSRIRTEHFPLTLESARPSHTSQYLCASSFQNTEAFFGQGTRLTVV.

Within the sample, this clonotype is medium-sized. The chain recombines TRBV30 with TRBJ1-2; D remains ambiguous. Deletions cut 0 bases from V and 4 bases from J, with 3 bases between. The CDR3 sequence is 11 residues long. Germline V CDR1 and CDR2: GTSNPN, SVGIG (reference sequence). CDR3 nucleotide sequence: TGTGCCTGGAGTGTAGCCTATGGCTACACCTTC. This translates into CAWSVAYGYTF. The whole variable domain, remainder taken from reference TRBV30 and TRBJ1-2, is SQTIHQWPATLVQPVGSPLSLECTVEGTSNPNLYWYRQAAGRGLQLLFYSVGIGQISSEVPQNLSASRPQDRQFILSSKKLLLSDSGFYLCAWSVAYGYTFGSGTRLTVV.

This clonotype is medium-sized. J is TRBJ1-2 and V is TRBV28; maybe TRBD1 (6 bases). The V end lost 1 base, the J end lost 5 bases, and 11 bases lay between the germline ends. The CDR3 runs to 14 residues. Germline V gene data show CDR1 as MDHEN and CDR2 as SYDVKM. For the CDR3, the DNA is TGTGCCAGCAGTTTATTAGGACAGCAATATGGCTACACCTTC. This sequence encodes CASSLLGQQYGYTF.

The V and J genes are TRBV20-1 and TRBJ2-3; TRBD2 matches at 8 bases. V shed 6 bases and J 5 bases; nucleotides not matched to a gene: 13. Germline V gives CDR1 DFQATT, CDR2 SNEGSKA (reference sequence). There are 15 residues in the CDR3. The CDR3 coding sequence is TGCAGTGCCAGCTCGTCCACAGCGGGGGAAGATACGCAGTATTTT. This gives the protein CSASSSTAGEDTQYF.

This clonotype was detected many times. The V and J genes are TRBV24-1 and TRBJ1-5, with D unresolved. CDR1 is KGHDR, CDR2 SFDVKD, per germline. The CDR3 extends over 16 amino acids. Deletions cut 2 bases from V and 5 bases from J, with 15 bases between. The CDR3 DNA follows: TGTGCCACCAGTGATTCTAGGGCGGGGAATCATCAGCCCCAGCATTTT. Its protein product is CATSDSRAGNHQPQHF.

In this sample, this clonotype turned up many times. This chain links TRBV10-3 with TRBJ2-3, with 12 bases lining up with TRBD2. The CDR3 runs 15 residues. Germline V gene sequence: CDR1 ENHRY, CDR2 SYGVKD. V trimming: 3 bases; J trimming: 6 bases; junction bases outside the gene matches: 4. The CDR3 DNA follows: TGTGCCATCAGTGATCTAGCGGGAGGGCTGGATACGCAGTATTTT. Residues: CAISDLAGGLDTQYF.

This clonotype is labeled medium-sized. This chain links TRBV6-1 with TRBJ1-2; D gene ambiguous. Germline CDR1 and CDR2: MNHNS and SASEGT. The CDR3 is 13 amino acids. V was shortened by 8 bases and J by 7 bases, with 17 bases between the two germline ends. In DNA form, the CDR3 reads TGTGCCAGCTTTCCGGCGATTGGCGCTGGCTACACCTTC. It yields the protein CASFPAIGAGYTF.

The rearrangement uses TRBV11-3 and TRBJ2-1; 14 bases line up with TRBD2. Per the germline V gene, CDR1 is SGHNT and CDR2 is YENEEA. Losses at the gene ends were 5 bases for V and 5 bases for J; bases not matched to a gene: 14. The CDR3 loop spans 19 amino acids. The CDR3 reads CASSDRTSGRSGANNEQFF. DNA of the CDR3: TGTGCCAGCAGCGATCGGACTAGCGGGAGGAGTGGGGCAAACAATGAGCAGTTCTTC.

This clonotype was counted ten times or more. The gene calls are TRBV14 and TRBJ2-2, with D uncertain. The V end lost 5 bases, the J end lost 5 bases, and 9 bases lay between the germline ends. From germline, CDR1 is SGHDN and CDR2 FVKESK. The CDR3 runs 13 residues. This CDR3 reads CASSFTLTGELFF. The CDR3 DNA follows: TGTGCCAGCAGCTTTACCCTGACCGGGGAGCTGTTTTTT.

Remarks on this clonotype: This may stem from a read error, because a much larger clone lies one nucleotide away. The chain recombines TRBV19 with TRBJ2-1, with D maybe TRBD2 (5 bases). The germline V gene has CDR1 LNHDA and CDR2 SQIVND (reference sequence). Trimming pared 2 bases from V and 6 bases from J, leaving 14 bases between. This CDR3 spans 15 amino acids. For the CDR3, the DNA is TGTGCCAGTAGTATAAGAAGCGAGAGGGCCAATGAGCAGTTCTTC. Translating it yields CASSIRSERANEQFF.

The genes are TRBV20-1 and TRBJ1-5; a possible D gene is TRBD1 (5 bases). CDR1 and CDR2 (germline): DFQATT, SNEGSKA (reference sequence). The CDR3 loop spans 14 amino acids. V lost 3 bases and J 0 bases, leaving 9 bases between the germline ends. CDR3 DNA sequence: TGCAGTGCTAGCAGGGCTATTAGCAATCAGCCCCAGCATTTT. Encoded protein: CSASRAISNQPQHF.

This chain links TRBV6-1 with TRBJ2-7; D uncertain. Trimming removed 8 bases at V and 2 bases at J, with 13 bases between. There are 13 residues in the CDR3. CDR1 is MNHNS and CDR2 is SASEGT in the germline V gene. CDR3 bases: TGTGCCAGCTCCATGGACCTCGCCTACGAGCAGTACTTC. Amino acids: CASSMDLAYEQYF.

In its sample, this clonotype is medium-sized. The gene calls are TRBV12-3 or TRBV12-4 and TRBJ2-2; D perhaps matches TRBD2 (5 bases). V lost 3 bases and J 7 bases, leaving 6 bases between the germline ends. The CDR3 extends over 12 amino acids. The CDR3 reads CASSFEGGELFF. The CDR3 nucleotides are TGTGCCAGCAGTTTTGAGGGCGGGGAGCTGTTTTTT.

The chain uses TRBV19 and TRBJ1-5; D is uncertain. Looked up from germline, CDR1 is LNHDA and CDR2 is SQIVND (reference sequence). The CDR3 length is 14 residues. V was shortened by 3 bases and J by 6 bases, with 12 bases between the two germline ends. CDR3 nucleotides: TGTGCCAGTAGTATGGTTATAGGTCGTCAGCCCCAGCATTTT. Translating it yields CASSMVIGRQPQHF.

Details on this clonotype: A much larger clone differs from this one at a single base, so this may be a read error. The chain recombines TRBV27 with TRBJ1-1; TRBD1 matches 7 bases. This CDR3 has 15 residues. V lost 4 bases to trimming and J lost 7 bases; unmatched junction nucleotides: 12. CDR1 MNHEY and CDR2 SMNVEV come from the germline V gene (reference sequence). CDR3 sequence (DNA): TGTGCCAGCAGTTGGCCGGGACAGTGGATAAGTGAAGCTTTCTTT. Amino acids: CASSWPGQWISEAFF.

The chain links TRBV5-1 to TRBJ1-1; D not certain. This CDR3 has 14 amino acids. With 4 bases removed from V and 0 bases from J, the gap between germline ends came to 10 bases. Per germline, CDR1 SGHRS and CDR2 YFSETQ. The CDR3 spells CASSRITLNTEAFF. DNA for the CDR3: TGCGCCAGCAGCCGGATTACCCTGAACACTGAAGCTTTCTTT. Supplemented by reference TRBV5-1 and TRBJ1-1, the full variable domain reads KAGVTQTPRYLIKTRGQQVTLSCSPISGHRSVSWYQQTPGQGLQFLFEYFSETQRNKGNFPGRFSGRQFSNSRSEMNVSTLELGDSALYLCASSRITLNTEAFFGQGTRLTVV.

V usage is TRBV28 and J usage is TRBJ2-5; tentatively, D is TRBD2 (5 bases). Germline V gene data show CDR1 as MDHEN and CDR2 as SYDVKM. CDR3 size: 14 residues. The V gene lost 3 bases and the J gene lost 1 base, with 9 bases spanning the gap. The CDR3 sequence is CASSFSGSQETQYF. CDR3 bases: TGTGCCAGCAGTTTCAGTGGGAGCCAAGAGACCCAGTACTTC.

Turning to this clonotype: At one boundary the junction diverges from the germline segment, which might be a read error. The CDR3 DNA follows: TGTGTCAGCAGTGAAGTGGGGTTCGAGCAGTACTTC. It translates to CVSSEVGFEQYF. The chain couples TRBV6-2 or TRBV6-3 to TRBJ2-7; D unclear. CDR1 and CDR2 from the germline V gene are MNHEY and SVGEGT. This CDR3 has 12 amino acids.

V usage is TRBV25-1 and J usage is TRBJ2-1, with TRBD2 as a possible D gene (6 bases). CDR1 is MGHDK, CDR2 SYGVNS, per germline. The V and J ends lost 6 bases and 6 bases respectively, with 21 bases between them. This CDR3 has 16 residues. CDR3 sequence reads: CASRGGVRVISNEQFF. CDR3 DNA: TGTGCCAGCAGAGGCGGGGTTCGGGTAATCTCCAATGAGCAGTTCTTC.

The table lists this clonotype with many counts. J is TRBJ1-2 and V is TRBV28; no reliable D call. V was pared by 7 bases and J by 2 bases, with 11 bases between. CDR3 length: 13 amino acids. Germline CDR1 reads MDHEN; CDR2 reads SYDVKM. The CDR3, as DNA: TGTGCCAGCACCGGACCGCCCAACTATGGCTACACCTTC. Translation: CASTGPPNYGYTF.

As regards this clonotype: Compared with germline, one end of the junction differs, possibly owing to a read error. This sequence joins TRBV6-1 and TRBJ2-5; TRBD1 matches at 9 bases. The CDR3 sequence is 14 residues long. Per the germline V gene, CDR1 is MNHNS and CDR2 is SASEGT. The CDR3 DNA reads TGTGCCAGCAGGGCAAGGACAGGGGAAGATACCCTGTACTTC. It translates to CASRARTGEDTLYF.

This clonotype is medium-sized within its sample. The V call is TRBV6-4, the J call TRBJ1-3, with D possibly TRBD1 on 5 matching bases. V gave up 5 bases and J gave up 3 bases, with 14 bases separating them. Looked up from germline, CDR1 is MRHNA and CDR2 is SNTAGT. The CDR3 totals 15 residues. The CDR3 bases are TGTGCCAGCAGTTCAGAGGGGCAAGGTGGAAACACCATATATTTT. Translated, it gives CASSSEGQGGNTIYF.

J is TRBJ2-1 and V is TRBV29-1, with TRBD2 matching 7 bases. Germline CDR1 reads SQVTM; CDR2 reads ANQGSEA. V gave up 7 bases and J gave up 6 bases; unmatched junction bases: 18. The CDR3 is made up of 16 amino acids. The CDR3 spells CSATTSVASWVNEQFF. The CDR3 bases are TGCAGCGCTACTACTAGCGTGGCCAGCTGGGTCAATGAGCAGTTCTTC.

The chain uses TRBV5-1 and TRBJ2-3, with D perhaps being TRBD1 or TRBD2 (6 bases each). Trimming stripped 3 bases from V and 3 bases from J, with 14 bases between. Per the germline V gene, CDR1 is SGHRS and CDR2 is YFSETQ. The CDR3 contains 15 residues. The CDR3 DNA is TGCGCCAGCAGCTCGAGGGGGGCGAAGACAGATACGCAGTATTTT. Its translation is CASSSRGAKTDTQYF.

The table lists this clonotype with many counts. The chain is built from TRBV12-3 or TRBV12-4 and TRBJ2-5; D may be TRBD1 or TRBD2 (5 bases each). This CDR3 has 19 residues. Trimming removed 6 bases at V and 10 bases at J, with 36 bases between. The CDR3 nucleotides read TGTGCCAGCAGCCCGACCCCCGGGACCTACGGACCCAGCTATAGGGGCCAGTACTTC. Amino acids: CASSPTPGTYGPSYRGQYF.